The 32 T cell receptor beta chains below all came from one sample that was sequenced in a study of blood T cell repertoires in COVID-19. Sequenced by immunoSEQ multiplex PCR; TCRdb stores in-frame clones only, minus some. The sample lists some 530,000 clones; 80% to 90% were seen once. The sample comprised peripheral blood. The receptor source for this set is a human donor in a cohort sampled during active COVID-19.

The chain has TRBV19 and TRBJ1-2; TRBD1 agrees at 8 bases. After removal of 7 bases from V and 5 bases from J, the junction contained 9 bases not matched to a gene. The V gene's germline CDR1 is LNHDA and CDR2 SQIVND (reference sequence). This CDR3 is 14 amino acids long. CDR3 residues: CASMPDRDQYGYTF. The CDR3 DNA is TGTGCCAGTATGCCGGACAGGGATCAATATGGCTACACCTTC. The entire variable domain, with the rest obtained from reference TRBV19 and TRBJ1-2, is as follows: DGGITQSPKYLFRKEGQNVTLSCEQNLNHDAMYWYRQDPGQGLRLIYYSQIVNDFQKGDIAEGYSVSREKKESFPLTVTSAQKNPTAFYLCASMPDRDQYGYTFGSGTRLTVV.

This clone was seen once. The CDR3 nucleotides read TGTGCCAGCAGCTTAGGACTCGGGAGCACCTACGAGCAGTACTTC. Protein sequence: CASSLGLGSTYEQYF. The V and J genes are TRBV7-8 and TRBJ2-7, with D perhaps matching TRBD2 (6 bases). V lost 1 base and J 2 bases, leaving 12 bases between the germline ends. The CDR3 length is 15 residues. Germline CDR1 and CDR2: SGHVS and FQNEAQ.

Only one count was recorded for this clone. The V and J genes are TRBV6-5 and TRBJ1-2; 7 bases agree with TRBD1. CDR3 length: 16 residues. Germline V CDR1 and CDR2: MNHEY, SVGAGI. V lost 2 bases and J lost 4; bases outside the gene matches: 10. CDR3 nucleotides: TGTGCCAGCAGTTACCGAGCGACAGGGTCGGGCTATGGCTACACCTTC. It encodes CASSYRATGSGYGYTF.

The chain combines TRBV6-1 with TRBJ1-1; a possible D gene is TRBD1 (5 bases). The germline V gene has CDR1 MNHNS and CDR2 SASEGT. CDR3 length: 17 residues. The ends were cut back, 1 base at V and 1 base at J, with 16 bases in the middle. CDR3 nucleotides: TGTGCCAGCAGTGAAGGTTCGATGCGGGGCCCGAACACTGAAGCTTTCTTT. It yields the protein CASSEGSMRGPNTEAFF.

The chain recombines TRBV9 with TRBJ1-2, with D unclear. Germline V gives CDR1 SGDLS, CDR2 YYNGEE. Trimming cost V 4 bases and J 0 bases, with 10 bases left between them. This CDR3 contains 14 residues. CDR3 protein: CASSPPGANYGYTF. The CDR3, as DNA: TGTGCCAGCAGCCCCCCGGGAGCTAACTATGGCTACACCTTC. The full variable domain, with the rest looked up from reference TRBV9 and TRBJ1-2, is DSGVTQTPKHLITATGQRVTLRCSPRSGDLSVYWYQQSLDQGLQFLIQYYNGEERAKGNILERFSAQQFPDLHSELNLSSLELGDSALYFCASSPPGANYGYTFGSGTRLTVV.

The rearrangement links TRBV6-9 to TRBJ1-5; D unclear. In germline, CDR1 is MNHGY, CDR2 SVAAGI. Trimming took 4 bases from V and 5 from J, leaving 9 bases between them. The CDR3 is made up of 13 amino acids. As DNA, the CDR3 is TGTGCCAGCAGTTTCCGGGGTGATCAGCCCCAGCATTTT. Translated: CASSFRGDQPQHF.

This rearrangement joins TRBV19 to TRBJ2-2; 8 bases are shared with TRBD2. Germline-derived CDR1 and CDR2 are LNHDA and SQIVND (reference sequence). The CDR3 has 17 residues. Germline trimming cut 6 bases from V and 1 base from J; bases unmatched to any gene: 10. CDR3 loop: CASSLYRREENTGELFF. CDR3 sequence (DNA): TGTGCCAGTAGCCTTTATAGGCGGGAGGAGAACACCGGGGAGCTGTTTTTT.

For this clone: In the same sample, other DNA sequences code for this CDR3. The gene calls are TRBV5-1 and TRBJ2-6, with TRBD1 as a possible D gene (6 bases). The CDR3 is made up of 15 amino acids. V was cut by 4 bases and J by 4 bases, with 12 bases left in between. CDR1 is SGHRS and CDR2 is YFSETQ in the germline V gene. The CDR3 coding sequence is TGCGCCAGCAGCCTAGACAGGCCCGGGGCCAACGTCCTGACTTTC. It translates to CASSLDRPGANVLTF.

The gene calls are TRBV9 and TRBJ2-1; 8 positions match TRBD1. Germline CDR1 SGDLS, CDR2 YYNGEE. The length of the CDR3 is 15 residues. J lost 7 bases, V lost 3 bases, and 9 bases had no gene match. CDR3 loop: CASSDRGQVVNEQFF. CDR3 nucleotide sequence: TGTGCCAGCAGCGACCGGGGACAGGTCGTTAATGAGCAGTTCTTC.

The V gene is TRBV19, the J gene TRBJ2-6; no definite D call. Germline assignment: CDR1 LNHDA and CDR2 SQIVND (reference sequence). The CDR3 is 13 residues long. V shed 8 bases and J shed 1 base, with 6 bases lying between them. The CDR3 spells CASRVSGANVLTF. The CDR3 DNA reads TGTGCCAGTCGCGTGTCTGGGGCCAACGTCCTGACTTTC.

The chain has TRBV19 and TRBJ2-7; TRBD1 is a possible D gene (7 bases). V dropped 9 bases and J dropped 4 bases, with 19 bases sitting between them. In germline, CDR1 is LNHDA, CDR2 SQIVND (reference sequence). The CDR3 is 14 residues long. CDR3: CASATGQGGYEQYF. CDR3 nucleotides: TGTGCCAGCGCAACGGGCCAGGGGGGATACGAGCAGTACTTC.

The chain couples TRBV18 to TRBJ1-3; D call uncertain. The CDR3 covers 15 residues. Trimming cost V 4 bases and J 3 bases, with 13 bases left between them. Per the germline V gene, CDR1 is KGHSH and CDR2 is LQKENI. CDR3 sequence (DNA): TGTGCCAGCTCACGGACTAGGGAATTTGGAAACACCATATATTTT. It specifies CASSRTREFGNTIYF.

This sequence joins TRBV7-2 and TRBJ2-6; the D is unclear. V was pared by 10 bases and J by 0 bases, with 19 bases between. CDR1 and CDR2 from the germline V gene are SGHTA and FQGNSA. The CDR3 has 17 amino acids. Written as DNA, the CDR3 is TGTGCCACCCGGTACGGTAGCCCTAGCTCTGGGGCCAACGTCCTGACTTTC. As protein: CATRYGSPSSGANVLTF.

The gene calls are TRBV5-6 and TRBJ1-2; 12 bases fit TRBD1. Germline trimming cut 0 bases from V and 6 bases from J; bases unmatched to any gene: 9. Germline CDR1 and CDR2: SGHDT and YYEEEE. This CDR3 spans 17 amino acids. The CDR3 DNA reads TGTGCCAGCAGCTTGGGGCTGGGGGACAGGGGGCCGGATGGCTACACCTTC. Its translation is CASSLGLGDRGPDGYTF.

J is TRBJ2-7 and V is TRBV5-1; TRBD1 matches 7 bases. Per germline, CDR1 SGHRS and CDR2 YFSETQ. J was trimmed by 0 bases and V by 5 bases; bases with no gene match: 14. The CDR3 spans 17 residues. As DNA, the CDR3 is TGCGCCAGCAGTCCCTGGGCCACAGGGGTTATCTCCTACGAGCAGTACTTC. Encoded protein: CASSPWATGVISYEQYF.

The V gene is TRBV2, the J gene TRBJ1-1; D is unclear. The CDR3 loop spans 12 amino acids. Germline CDR1 and CDR2: SNHLY and FYNNEI. V shed 5 bases and J shed 3 bases, with 7 bases lying between them. The CDR3 nucleotides are TGTGCCAGCAGTAACGACTACACTGAAGCTTTCTTT. Translating gives CASSNDYTEAFF. Full variable domain (remainder filled in from reference TRBV2 and TRBJ1-1): EPEVTQTPSHQVTQMGQEVILRCVPISNHLYFYWYRQILGQKVEFLVSFYNNEISEKSEIFDDQFSVERPDGSNFTLKIRSTKLEDSAMYFCASSNDYTEAFFGQGTRLTVV.

The rearrangement uses TRBV5-1 and TRBJ2-1, with 7 bases aligning to TRBD2. This CDR3 has 14 amino acids. In germline, CDR1 is SGHRS, CDR2 YFSETQ. V was pared by 0 bases and J by 5 bases, with 2 bases of the junction left unmatched. CDR3 sequence (DNA): TGCGCCAGCAGCTTGGGGGAGGGCCACAATGAGCAGTTCTTC. It codes for CASSLGEGHNEQFF.

CDR3 sequence reads: CASSLARGAEAFF. The CDR3 coding sequence is TGCGCCAGCAGCTTGGCGCGGGGGGCTGAAGCTTTCTTT. This chain uses TRBV5-1 with TRBJ1-1, with D perhaps matching TRBD1 (5 bases). Germline loops: CDR1 SGHRS, CDR2 YFSETQ. The CDR3 extends over 13 amino acids. With 0 bases removed from V and 6 bases from J, the gap between germline ends came to 9 bases.

This chain joins TRBV10-1 and TRBJ2-1, with D hard to call. The CDR3 loop spans 13 amino acids. Germline CDR1 is WNHNN and CDR2 is SYGVQD (reference sequence). V was cut by 5 bases and J by 0 bases, with 5 bases left in between. The CDR3 loop is CASSPGSYNEQFF. The CDR3 bases are TGCGCCAGCAGTCCAGGCTCCTACAATGAGCAGTTCTTC.

The rearrangement joins TRBV7-9 to TRBJ1-1; TRBD1 agrees at 7 bases. Germline trimming cut 10 bases from V and 1 base from J; bases unmatched to any gene: 12. Germline CDR1 reads SEHNR; CDR2 reads FQNEAQ (reference sequence). This CDR3 has 15 residues. The CDR3, as DNA: TGTGCCACCGCGCATAGACAGGGAGAGAACACTGAAGCTTTCTTT. Translating gives CATAHRQGENTEAFF.

The chain links TRBV28 to TRBJ1-4; 9 bases fit TRBD1. The CDR3 spans 15 residues. V shed 5 bases, J shed 3 bases, and the junction held 4 bases outside the gene matches. Per the germline V gene, CDR1 is MDHEN and CDR2 is SYDVKM. CDR3 in DNA: TGTGCCAGCAGTAAACAGGGGGCAGCTAATGAAAAACTGTTTTTT. Translating it yields CASSKQGAANEKLFF.

The V call is TRBV7-6, the J call TRBJ2-3; 8 nucleotides match TRBD1. Germline CDR1 and CDR2: SGHVS and FNYEAQ. V shed 5 bases and J 3 bases; nucleotides not matched to a gene: 7. The CDR3 has 15 residues. In nucleotides, the CDR3 is TGTGCCAGCAGCCAATCGGGACAGGCTACAGATACGCAGTATTTT. This codes for CASSQSGQATDTQYF.

This chain links TRBV7-3 with TRBJ1-1; TRBD1 agrees at 7 bases. This CDR3 is 16 amino acids long. Germline V gives CDR1 SGHTA, CDR2 FQGTGA. J lost 3 bases, V lost 5 bases, and 12 bases had no gene match. The CDR3 DNA follows: TGTGCCAGCAGCCCACGACAGGGCGGTGGATACACTGAAGCTTTCTTT. Translating it yields CASSPRQGGGYTEAFF.

CDR3 sequence: CASSTGTRQYF. CDR3 DNA: TGTGCCAGCAGTACCGGGACTAGGCAGTACTTC. The J gene is TRBJ2-7, the V gene TRBV27, with TRBD2 matching 8 bases. The CDR3 runs 11 residues. The V and J ends lost 5 bases and 9 bases, in that order; junction bases with no gene match: 3. Germline V gene sequence: CDR1 MNHEY, CDR2 SMNVEV (reference sequence).

This clone occurred a few times. This chain links TRBV7-2 with TRBJ1-6; 7 bases map to TRBD1. Germline assignment: CDR1 SGHTA and CDR2 FQGNSA. After removal of 3 bases from V and 9 bases from J, the junction contained 8 bases not matched to a gene. This CDR3 has 15 amino acids. The CDR3 is CASSFADRAISPLHF. CDR3 nucleotide sequence: TGTGCCAGCAGCTTCGCTGACAGGGCGATTTCACCCCTCCACTTT.

This clone occurred once. The chain uses TRBV5-4 and TRBJ1-2; tentatively, D is TRBD1 (5 bases). V was clipped by 4 bases and J by 3 bases, with 13 bases between them. The CDR3 is 14 amino acids. The V gene's germline CDR1 is SGHNT and CDR2 YYREEE (reference sequence). DNA of the CDR3: TGTGCCAGCAGCCCGGGGGGGGGTGACTATGGCTACACCTTC. As protein: CASSPGGGDYGYTF.

The chain is built from TRBV2 and TRBJ2-7, with 9 bases lining up with TRBD2. V trimming: 8 bases; J trimming: 4 bases; junction bases outside the gene matches: 3. Germline CDR1 is SNHLY and CDR2 is FYNNEI. CDR3 length: 12 amino acids. The CDR3 DNA is TGTGCCAGCGCCCTAGCGGGGTACGAGCAGTACTTC. Amino acid sequence: CASALAGYEQYF.

This rearrangement joins TRBV7-6 to TRBJ2-1; D may be TRBD2 (7 bases). This CDR3 spans 17 amino acids. The V end lost 5 bases, the J end lost 6 bases, and 23 bases lay between the germline ends. The V gene's germline CDR1 is SGHVS and CDR2 FNYEAQ. CDR3 loop: CASSATAGLGGGNEQFF. The CDR3 DNA is TGTGCCAGCAGCGCCACGGCTGGACTAGGGGGTGGCAATGAGCAGTTCTTC.

The CDR3, as DNA: TGTGCCAGCAGTGAAGTAGGACAGGAAGAAGCTTTCTTT. This encodes CASSEVGQEEAFF. The genes are TRBV2 and TRBJ1-1, with 7 bases fitting TRBD1. With 1 base clipped from V and 8 bases from J, the junction kept 4 bases outside the gene matches. From germline, CDR1 is SNHLY and CDR2 FYNNEI. The CDR3 covers 13 residues.

This clone was detected once. This CDR3 reads CAWSAGRGETQYF. The CDR3 DNA reads TGTGCCTGGAGTGCTGGCAGGGGAGAGACCCAGTACTTC. This rearrangement joins TRBV30 to TRBJ2-5, with D possibly matching TRBD1 (6 bases). This CDR3 comprises 13 residues. The V end lost 1 base, the J end lost 4 bases, and 10 bases lay between the germline ends. From germline, CDR1 is GTSNPN and CDR2 SVGIG (reference sequence). Based on the CDR3 plus reference TRBV30 and TRBJ2-5, the full variable domain is SQTIHQWPATLVQPVGSPLSLECTVEGTSNPNLYWYRQAAGRGLQLLFYSVGIGQISSEVPQNLSASRPQDRQFILSSKKLLLSDSGFYLCAWSAGRGETQYFGPGTRLLVL.

The rearrangement links TRBV19 to TRBJ2-1; a weak D match, TRBD1 (6 bases). V was shortened by 3 bases and J by 6 bases, with 12 bases between the two germline ends. The CDR3 sequence is 14 residues long. Germline assignment: CDR1 LNHDA and CDR2 SQIVND (reference sequence). The CDR3 DNA reads as TGTGCCAGTAGTATGTGGGCAGGGGTCAATGAGCAGTTCTTC. Its translation: CASSMWAGVNEQFF. The whole variable domain, remainder taken from reference TRBV19 and TRBJ2-1, is DGGITQSPKYLFRKEGQNVTLSCEQNLNHDAMYWYRQDPGQGLRLIYYSQIVNDFQKGDIAEGYSVSREKKESFPLTVTSAQKNPTAFYLCASSMWAGVNEQFFGPGTRLTVL.

The chain uses TRBV5-5 and TRBJ1-1; D is possibly TRBD1 (6 bases). CDR1 SGHKS and CDR2 YYEKEE come from the germline V gene (reference sequence). The CDR3 sequence is 13 residues long. The ends were cut back, 2 bases at V and 10 bases at J, with 15 bases in the middle. The CDR3 nucleotides read TGTGCCAGCAGCTTTAGGTGGGAGGGGGTAGCTTTCTTT. Translated, it gives CASSFRWEGVAFF.